A single sample gave rise to the 8 T cell receptor beta chains below, sequenced in a study of tumor T cells in aggressive B-cell lymphoma. Only in-frame clones appear in the TCRdb table, and some are missing; sequencing was by immunoSEQ multiplex PCR. Of over a thousand clones in the sample, 92% were seen once. The specimen sequenced was tumor tissue. The source of these receptors is an adult with diffuse large B cell lymphoma.

The chain employs TRBV5-4 and TRBJ2-7; TRBD1 matches at 9 bases. Germline CDR1 SGHNT, CDR2 YYREEE (reference sequence). V trimming: 5 bases; J trimming: 6 bases; junction bases outside the gene matches: 9. CDR3 size: 14 residues. CDR3: CASSPGQGKGEQYF. CDR3 sequence (DNA): TGTGCCAGCAGTCCGGGACAGGGAAAAGGCGAGCAGTACTTC.

The chain is built from TRBV5-1 and TRBJ2-4; no clear D. CDR3 length: 13 residues. Trimming took 4 bases from V and 8 from J, leaving 13 bases between them. From germline, CDR1 is SGHRS and CDR2 YFSETQ. The CDR3 is CASSPRPVDIQYF. The CDR3 DNA is TGCGCCAGCAGCCCCAGGCCGGTGGACATTCAGTACTTC.

J is TRBJ2-7 and V is TRBV4-2; D is unresolved. The CDR3 runs to 13 residues. CDR1 LGHNA and CDR2 YNFKEQ come from the germline V gene. Trimming stripped 4 bases from V and 2 bases from J, with 9 bases between. The CDR3 sequence: CASSPEATYEQYF. The CDR3 nucleotides are TGTGCCAGCAGCCCAGAAGCGACCTACGAGCAGTACTTC.

The chain recombines TRBV6-1 with TRBJ2-4; D remains unclear. V lost 4 bases to trimming and J lost 7 bases, with 8 bases between them. Per germline, CDR1 MNHNS and CDR2 SASEGT. This CDR3 region has 12 residues. Here the CDR3 DNA reads TGTGCCAGCAGTGTTGAGGCGAACATTCAGTACTTC. As protein: CASSVEANIQYF.

This chain connects TRBV7-3 to TRBJ2-1; 8 nucleotides align to TRBD2. The CDR3 runs 15 residues. J was trimmed by 1 base and V by 5 bases; bases with no gene match: 4. Germline V CDR1 and CDR2: SGHTA, FQGTGA. The CDR3 loop is CASSPQRGSYNEQFF. Written as DNA, the CDR3 is TGTGCCAGCAGCCCCCAGCGGGGGTCCTACAATGAGCAGTTCTTC.

V is TRBV9 and J is TRBJ2-5; 8 nucleotides agree with TRBD1. With 4 bases clipped from V and 2 bases from J, the junction kept 4 bases outside the gene matches. Germline lookup yields CDR1 SGDLS and CDR2 YYNGEE. The CDR3 extends over 14 amino acids. This CDR3 is CASSPGTGQETQYF. For the CDR3, the DNA is TGTGCCAGCAGCCCGGGGACAGGACAAGAGACCCAGTACTTC.

The genes are TRBV28 and TRBJ2-7; D remains ambiguous. Germline V gene sequence: CDR1 MDHEN, CDR2 SYDVKM. This CDR3 spans 14 amino acids. Trimming cost V 1 base and J 2 bases, with 9 bases left between them. CDR3 in DNA: TGTGCCAGCAGTTTATTGAGGTCACCCTACGAGCAGTACTTC. Residues: CASSLLRSPYEQYF.

The V gene is TRBV28, the J gene TRBJ2-7; D is possibly TRBD2 (6 bases). The CDR3 covers 14 residues. The germline CDR1 and CDR2 sequences are MDHEN and SYDVKM. Trimming cost V 7 bases and J 3 bases, with 16 bases left between them. The CDR3: CASMVGGNVYEQYF. CDR3 in DNA: TGTGCCAGCATGGTAGGCGGGAATGTCTACGAGCAGTACTTC.